This T cell receptor (beta chain) was observed in a study of T cells after yellow fever vaccination. Background on the study: Researchers used SMART-Seq v4 Ultra Low Input to prepare fractions that had low cell numbers.

The authors made TCR cDNA by 5'RACE template switching, adding a universal primer site and UMIs. TCRdb recomputed calls from the 5' RACE reads with MiXCR, one row per CDR3 protein. This table has around 46,000 distinct CDR3 sequences, 7.4% appearing once. CDR3 length equals 16 residues. The V segment lost 4 bases and the J segment 4 bases; nucleotides outside the gene matches: 11. The germline gives CDR1 SGDLS, CDR2 YYNGEE. This clonotype was recorded at least ten times. The J gene is TRBJ2-3, the V gene TRBV9, with 8 bases aligning to TRBD2. This material consisted of CD8+ T cells sorted from PBMCs, taken less than 16 days after the first yellow fever vaccination. This TCR was recovered from a man aged 18 to 30 who received the YFV17D yellow fever vaccine. The CDR3 region is CASSLERGGGSDTQYF. The CDR3 nucleotides read TGTGCCAGCAGCCTCGAGCGGGGCGGGGGGTCAGATACGCAGTATTTT.